This T cell receptor (beta chain) was observed in a study of cytomegalovirus exposure and HLA in healthy donors. PCR was performed using 60 Vbeta and 13 Jbeta primers. Measured with immunoSEQ multiplex PCR; TCRdb has only the in-frame clones, and not every one. Of about 70,000 clones listed, roughly 88% are singletons. The CDR3 consists of 15 residues. Germline V gene data show CDR1 as LGHNA and CDR2 as YNFKEQ. The J segment lost 1 base and the V segment lost 5 bases, leaving 5 bases of the junction unmatched. A few counts support this clone. The sequenced material came from PBMCs. The origin of this receptor is a woman in her 30s in good health and CMV-seronegative. V usage is TRBV4-2 and J usage is TRBJ2-7, with 10 bases that match TRBD1. The chain's CDR3 is CASSGGQGSSYEQYF. CDR3 coding DNA: TGTGCCAGCAGCGGGGGACAGGGGTCATCCTACGAGCAGTACTTC.